These 18 T cell receptor beta chains came from one sample sequenced in a study of tumor-infiltrating lymphocytes in primary liver carcinoma. Each 20-30 mg portion of unsorted bulk tissue served as the source for co-extraction of RNA and DNA. TCR beta cDNA came from about 500 ng total RNA, primed with a constant-region primer. Library construction for TCR beta comprised three nested multiplex PCR rounds performed with slightly modified ARM-PCR. The study ran its first two PCR rounds for roughly 11 cycles each, using TRBV1-TRBV30 forward primers and a C-beta reverse primer. TCRdb re-derived calls from the multiplex PCR reads in MiXCR, one entry per CDR3 protein. The repertoire holds around 190,000 distinct CDR3 sequences, with around four fifths as singletons. Sequenced: tumor tissue from primary liver carcinoma. These receptors all stem from a middle-aged man with primary liver carcinoma and hepatitis B virus infection.

A remark on this clonotype: A read error may produce the germline difference seen at one junction end. The V and J genes are TRBV4-3 and TRBJ2-1; D might be TRBD2 (6 bases). Germline CDR1 reads LGHNA; CDR2 reads YSLEER. The CDR3 extends over 16 amino acids. In DNA form, the CDR3 reads TGCGCCAGCAGCCAAGAAAAGAGCGGGTTTCACAATGAACAGTTCTTC. This encodes CASSQEKSGFHNEQFF.

CDR3 coding DNA: TGTGCCAGCACACCAGGGTTTCGGGGCGGCACCTTC. Its translation is CASTPGFRGGTF. The chain joins TRBV6-5 to TRBJ1-2; a weak D match, TRBD1 (5 bases). V was pared by 7 bases and J by 13 bases, with 19 bases between. This CDR3 is 12 amino acids long. Germline values: CDR1 MNHEY, CDR2 SVGAGI.

Details on this clonotype: Just one base apart from a much larger clone, this may be a read error. The chain joins TRBV5-4 to TRBJ2-1, with TRBD2 as a possible D gene (5 bases). CDR1 and CDR2 from the germline V gene are SGHNT and YYREEE (reference sequence). The V gene lost 3 bases and the J gene lost 9 bases, with 16 bases spanning the gap. This CDR3 contains 14 residues. For the CDR3, the DNA is TGTGCCAGCAGCTCGTGGAGGCGTGCGGGTGAGCAGTTCTTC. This gives the protein CASSSWRRAGEQFF.

This clonotype was counted once. At one end the junction does not follow the germline gene, possibly because of a read error. The CDR3 is CSVGRGRREKLFF. DNA of the CDR3: TGTAGCGTTGGCCGGGGGCGGAGGGAAAAACTGTTTTTT. The chain is built from TRBV29-1 and TRBJ1-4; a possible D gene is TRBD1 (6 bases). The CDR3 has 13 amino acids. Germline CDR1 reads SQVTM; CDR2 reads ANQGSEA.

Notes on this clonotype: A junction boundary mismatches the germline segment, possibly from a read error. The chain couples TRBV30 to TRBJ1-2; D might be TRBD1 (5 bases). This CDR3 is built from 11 residues. Looked up from germline, CDR1 is GTSNPN and CDR2 is SVGIG (reference sequence). The CDR3 DNA reads as TGTCCCTGGAGGGGAGTGTATGGCTACACCTTC. Translated, it gives CPWRGVYGYTF. The whole variable domain, remainder taken from reference TRBV30 and TRBJ1-2, is SQTIHQWPATLVQPVGSPLSLECTVEGTSNPNLYWYRQAAGRGLQLLFYSVGIGQISSEVPQNLSASRPQDRQFILSSKKLLLSDSGFYLCPWRGVYGYTFGSGTRLTVV.

Notes on this clonotype: Because it lacks the conserved phenylalanine or tryptophan at the end, this CDR3 is likely a read error. This chain links TRBV11-2 with TRBJ2-5; D is unresolved. There are 15 residues in the CDR3. CDR1 is SGHAT and CDR2 is FQNNGV in the germline V gene. V was trimmed by 5 bases and J by 7 bases, leaving 20 bases between them. The CDR3: CASSPVGLVPATQYL. For the CDR3, the DNA is TGTGCCAGCAGCCCCGTCGGGCTAGTTCCAGCGACCCAGTACCTC.

The chain uses TRBV6-2 or TRBV6-3 and TRBJ2-7; unclear D gene. Trimming shortened V by 4 bases and J by 3 bases, and 10 bases separated the two germline ends. The CDR3 runs 13 residues. Germline V lookup: CDR1 MNHEY, CDR2 SVGEGT. The chain's CDR3 is CASSLDDIYEQYF. CDR3 nucleotides: TGTGCCAGCAGTTTAGACGATATCTACGAGCAGTACTTC.

With respect to this clonotype: One junction end disagrees with the germline gene, perhaps due to a read error. In DNA form, the CDR3 reads TGTGCCATCGGGGCTTTCGACAATGAGCAGGTCTTC. Translation gives CAIGAFDNEQVF. The V gene is TRBV2, the J gene TRBJ2-1; D may be TRBD1 or TRBD2 (5 bases each). Germline CDR1 is SNHLY and CDR2 is FYNNEI. This CDR3 is 12 amino acids long.

Notes on this clonotype: A much larger clone is a single base away; this may be a read error. V is TRBV28 and J is TRBJ1-3; D is unresolved. The CDR3 consists of 12 residues. CDR1 and CDR2 (germline): MDHEN, SYDVKM. The CDR3 DNA reads TGTGCCAGCAGTTTAACTGGAGACACCATATATTTT. Its protein is CASSLTGDTIYF.

In regard to this clonotype: Its ends do not fully match the called genes, so a read error is possible. The rearrangement links TRBV24-1 to TRBJ2-3; weak D call: TRBD2 (6 bases). Germline values: CDR1 KGHDR, CDR2 SFDVKD. This CDR3 comprises 11 residues. The CDR3 reads CATGVADTHYF. CDR3 nucleotides: TGTGCCACCGGAGTAGCGGATACGCATTATTTT.

Note on this clonotype: At one end, the junction sequence differs from germline, possibly due to a read error. The V gene is TRBV6-5, the J gene TRBJ2-3; TRBD2 matches 9 bases. This CDR3 has 15 residues. Germline lookup yields CDR1 MNHEY and CDR2 SVGAGI. The CDR3 protein is CAINPGLAGTDRQYF. The CDR3 bases are TGTGCCATCAACCCAGGGCTAGCGGGAACAGATAGGCAGTATTTT.

On this clonotype itself: An end of the junction differs from the germline gene, which may be a read error. The chain couples TRBV29-1 to TRBJ2-3; 9 nucleotides agree with TRBD1. Germline CDR1 is SQVTM and CDR2 is ANQGSEA. This CDR3 has 14 residues. The CDR3 DNA follows: TGCGGCGTCGAAACAGGGGGCGTCACAGATACGCGGTATTTT. It is translated as CGVETGGVTDTRYF.

The J gene is TRBJ2-7, the V gene TRBV10-3, with D possibly TRBD2 on 6 matching bases. The CDR3 length is 15 residues. Germline V gives CDR1 ENHRY, CDR2 SYGVKD. Trimming removed 3 bases at V and 5 bases at J, with 17 bases between. CDR3 nucleotide sequence: TGTGCCATCAGTGATCGTGGAACGGGAGTAGACGAGCAGTACTTC. Amino acids: CAISDRGTGVDEQYF.

On this clonotype itself: Possible read error: a much larger clone is one base away. The rearrangement joins TRBV4-1 to TRBJ1-1; D ambiguous. The CDR3 length is 17 residues. In germline, CDR1 is MGHRA, CDR2 YSYEKL. CDR3 amino acids: CTSSQDLDLRMDTEAFF. In DNA, the CDR3 is TGCACCAGCAGCCAAGATTTGGACCTCAGGATGGACACTGAAGCTTTCTTT.

CDR3 bases: TGCAGTGCTAGGCCTAGAGCAGAGACCCAGTACTTC. It encodes CSARPRAETQYF. The chain joins TRBV20-1 to TRBJ2-5; no clear D. V lost 3 bases and J 4 bases, leaving 9 bases between the germline ends. This CDR3 has 12 amino acids. CDR1 and CDR2 from the germline V gene are DFQATT and SNEGSKA (reference sequence).

Turning to this clonotype: The junction departs from germline at one end; a sequencing error may be responsible. J is TRBJ2-5 and V is TRBV14; D possibly corresponds to TRBD2 (6 bases). CDR3 length equals 15 residues. CDR1 and CDR2 from the germline V gene are SGHDN and FVKESK. CDR3 residues: CASSQDGGYQETQQF. The CDR3 nucleotides read TGCGCCAGCAGCCAAGATGGGGGGTACCAAGAGACCCAGCAATTC.

Worth noting for this clonotype: One end of the junction fails to match germline, which may point to a read error. The V and J genes are TRBV6-6 and TRBJ2-1; TRBD1 agrees at 8 bases. Germline V gene sequence: CDR1 MNHNY, CDR2 SVGAGI (reference sequence). The CDR3 is 15 amino acids. CDR3 coding DNA: TGTCCCAGCAGCCCCCGGGAAGACAGGGGCAATGAGCAATTATTC. This translates into CPSSPREDRGNEQLF.

This clonotype was seen only once. A read error may be the cause here, since a much bigger clone is one base away. The chain is built from TRBV6-4 and TRBJ1-4, with D possibly being TRBD1 (5 bases). The CDR3 covers 15 residues. The V end was cut by 10 bases, the J end by 0 bases, with 15 bases between. In germline, CDR1 is MRHNA, CDR2 SNTAGT. The CDR3 nucleotides read TGTGCCAACAGCCCCGGGGGTTCAACTAATGAAAAACTGTTTTTT. Protein product: CANSPGGSTNEKLFF.